Shown below are 2 T cell receptor beta chains from a single sample sequenced in a study of CD8+ T cells in alopecia areata. The treatment is: oral pan-JAK inhibitor, 5-10 mg twice daily. Extracted from the samples, RNA was reverse transcribed into cDNA to serve as the sequencing template. Data came from immunoSEQ multiplex PCR; TCRdb stores just in-frame clones and leaves some out. The profile covers around 300,000 clones, with around three fifths appearing a single time and about 0.89% taken by the ten largest. Specimen: CD4+ T cells sorted from blood, collected around week 53, from a patient treated with tofacitinib. These TCRs come from a human donor with alopecia areata.

The chain links TRBV29-1 to TRBJ2-2; tentative D call: TRBD1 (5 bases). CDR1 is SQVTM, CDR2 ANQGSEA, per germline. The CDR3 extends over 15 amino acids. V was shortened by 6 bases and J by 7 bases, with 21 bases between the two germline ends. CDR3 sequence (DNA): TGCAGCGTAGCCCTCACAGCAGGGATTGGCGGGGAGCTGTTTTTT. Protein sequence: CSVALTAGIGGELFF.

The chain couples TRBV11-3 to TRBJ2-7; tentatively, D is TRBD1 or TRBD2 (5 bases each). The CDR3 covers 15 residues. Germline V CDR1 and CDR2: SGHNT, YENEEA. The V end lost 5 bases, the J end lost 1 base, and 15 bases lay between the germline ends. CDR3: CASSRGQGASYEQYF. The CDR3 DNA follows: TGTGCCAGCAGCCGTGGGCAGGGAGCTTCCTACGAGCAGTACTTC.